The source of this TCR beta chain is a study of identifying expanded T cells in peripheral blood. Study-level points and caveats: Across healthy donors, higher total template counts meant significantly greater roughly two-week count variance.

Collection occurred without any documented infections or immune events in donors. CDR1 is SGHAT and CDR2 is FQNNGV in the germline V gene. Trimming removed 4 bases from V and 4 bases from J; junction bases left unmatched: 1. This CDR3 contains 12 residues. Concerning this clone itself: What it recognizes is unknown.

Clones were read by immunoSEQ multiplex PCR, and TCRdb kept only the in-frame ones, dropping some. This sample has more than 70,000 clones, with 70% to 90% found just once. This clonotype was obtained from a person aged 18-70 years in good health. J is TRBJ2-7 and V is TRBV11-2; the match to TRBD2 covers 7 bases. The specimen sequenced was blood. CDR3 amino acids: CASSWTSYEQYF. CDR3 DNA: TGTGCCAGCAGCTGGACTAGTTACGAGCAGTACTTC.